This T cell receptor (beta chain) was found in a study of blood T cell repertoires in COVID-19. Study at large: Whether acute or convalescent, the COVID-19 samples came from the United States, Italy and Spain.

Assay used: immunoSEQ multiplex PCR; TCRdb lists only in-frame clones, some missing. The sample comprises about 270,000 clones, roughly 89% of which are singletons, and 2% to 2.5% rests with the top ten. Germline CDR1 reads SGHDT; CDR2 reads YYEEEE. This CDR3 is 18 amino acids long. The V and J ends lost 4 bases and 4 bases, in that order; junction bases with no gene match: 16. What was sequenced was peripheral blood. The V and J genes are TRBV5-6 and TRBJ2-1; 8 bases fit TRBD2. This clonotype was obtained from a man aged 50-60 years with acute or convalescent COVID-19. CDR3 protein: CASSPTFTSGSPYNEQFF. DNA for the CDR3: TGTGCCAGCAGCCCCACATTCACTAGCGGTTCCCCTTACAATGAGCAGTTCTTC.